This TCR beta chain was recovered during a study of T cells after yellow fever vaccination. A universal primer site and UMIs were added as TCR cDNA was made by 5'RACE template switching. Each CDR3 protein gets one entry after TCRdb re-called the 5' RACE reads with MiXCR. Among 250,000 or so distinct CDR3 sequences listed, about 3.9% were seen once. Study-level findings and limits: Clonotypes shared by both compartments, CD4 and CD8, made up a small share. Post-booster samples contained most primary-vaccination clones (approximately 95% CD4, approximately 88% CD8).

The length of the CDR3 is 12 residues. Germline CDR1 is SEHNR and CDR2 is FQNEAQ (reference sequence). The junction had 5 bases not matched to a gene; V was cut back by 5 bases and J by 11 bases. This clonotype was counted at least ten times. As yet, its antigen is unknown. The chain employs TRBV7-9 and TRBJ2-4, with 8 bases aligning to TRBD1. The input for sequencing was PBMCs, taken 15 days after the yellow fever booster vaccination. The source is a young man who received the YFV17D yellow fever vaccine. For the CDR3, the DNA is TGTGCCAGCAGCACTCTGGACAGGGTTCAGTACTTC. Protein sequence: CASSTLDRVQYF.